The following is a TCR beta chain sequence with its context. The target antigen is unknown. The data are from a study of T cell repertoires in cytomegalovirus infection. Study-level findings and limits: Dominating the ex vivo response were HLA-C-restricted CMV-specific TCR beta clonotypes.

From the reads, TCRdb called clonotypes with MiXCR, one entry per CDR3 protein. The sample has about 740,000 distinct CDR3 sequences, under 40% seen once. Germline V lookup: CDR1 MNHNY, CDR2 SVGAGI (reference sequence). V shed 2 bases and J shed 7 bases, with 11 bases lying between them. The CDR3 runs 13 residues. The sample taken for sequencing was PBMCs. This chain links TRBV6-6 with TRBJ2-5; TRBD2 is a possible D gene (5 bases). This TCR was sampled from a human donor in good health (CMV status not recorded). Some clones in this sample may be carry-over from other donors' samples. CDR3 sequence: CASSYVDEGTQYF. CDR3 bases: TGTGCCAGCAGTTACGTTGACGAGGGGACCCAGTACTTC.